These 8 T cell receptor beta chains originate from one sample sequenced in a study. TCRdb independently ran MiXCR on the 5' RACE reads; one entry per CDR3 protein. The data show fewer than 65,000 distinct CDR3 sequences, roughly 30% seen once. What was sequenced was tumor-infiltrating naive CD4+ T cells sorted from the breast tumor. The subset denotes: naive CD4+ T cells, CD4+CD45RA+CD25-. The source of these receptors is a female donor with breast cancer.

This clonotype was observed a few times. The chain joins TRBV12-3 or TRBV12-4 to TRBJ1-2; D unresolved. Trimming took off 5 bases at V and 2 bases at J, with 12 bases between the two ends. The CDR3 totals 14 residues. The CDR3 DNA reads TGTGCCAGCAGTCCTATGGGTCTAAACTATGGCTACACCTTC. Its translation: CASSPMGLNYGYTF.

The gene calls are TRBV2 and TRBJ1-2; no clear D. The CDR3 is made up of 13 amino acids. Trimming took 6 bases from V and 6 from J, leaving 14 bases between them. CDR1 is SNHLY and CDR2 is FYNNEI in the germline V gene. Here the CDR3 reads CASRRNTGDGYTF. The DNA of the CDR3 is TGTGCCAGCAGGCGGAACACCGGGGATGGCTACACCTTC.

This clonotype came up a few times. This chain joins TRBV7-2 and TRBJ2-6; 8 bases map to TRBD1. Per the germline V gene, CDR1 is SGHTA and CDR2 is FQGNSA. CDR3 length: 17 residues. The trim removed 5 bases at V and 0 bases at J, leaving 6 bases unmatched. CDR3 in amino acids: CASSLRTGRSGANVLTF. CDR3 nucleotides: TGTGCCAGCAGCCTCCGGACAGGGCGCTCTGGGGCCAACGTCCTGACTTTC.

This clonotype showed up just a few times. The chain links TRBV12-3 or TRBV12-4 to TRBJ1-2, with D perhaps TRBD1 (5 bases). This CDR3 is built from 14 residues. Trimming took 3 bases from V and 3 from J, leaving 11 bases between them. The CDR3 sequence is CASSFPGRDYGYTF. CDR3 DNA: TGTGCCAGCAGTTTTCCAGGGAGGGACTATGGCTACACCTTC.

For the CDR3, the DNA is TGTGCCACCCCCGCAGGGAGATACAATGAGCAGTTCTTC. Its translation: CATPAGRYNEQFF. This chain joins TRBV24-1 and TRBJ2-1; D may correspond to TRBD1 or TRBD2 (5 bases each). The CDR3 is 13 residues long. CDR1 and CDR2 from the germline V gene are KGHDR and SFDVKD. The V and J ends lost 9 bases and 4 bases respectively, with 12 bases between them.

This chain links TRBV29-1 with TRBJ2-1, with 7 positions matching TRBD1. Germline lookup yields CDR1 SQVTM and CDR2 ANQGSEA. The CDR3 sequence is 14 residues long. V shed 4 bases, J shed 6 bases, and the junction held 9 bases outside the gene matches. For the CDR3, the DNA is TGCAGCGTTGCACAGGGGATCACCTGCAATGAGCAGTTCTTC. This sequence encodes CSVAQGITCNEQFF.

This clonotype was detected only a few times. V usage is TRBV24-1 and J usage is TRBJ1-5; D is unclear. Trimming took off 1 base at V and 1 base at J, with 10 bases between the two ends. Germline V gives CDR1 KGHDR, CDR2 SFDVKD. The CDR3 sequence is 16 residues long. The CDR3, as DNA: TGTGCCACCAGTGATTTAAGGAGGCACAGCAATCAGCCCCAGCATTTT. Encoded protein: CATSDLRRHSNQPQHF.

Here the CDR3 DNA reads TGTGCCATTTCTACAGGGGGCATCTATGGCTACACCTTC. It specifies CAISTGGIYGYTF. The J gene is TRBJ1-2, the V gene TRBV6-6; 9 bases line up with TRBD1. Germline CDR1 MNHNY, CDR2 SVGAGI (reference sequence). The V segment lost 10 bases and the J segment 4 bases; nucleotides outside the gene matches: 7. The CDR3 runs to 13 residues.